Listed here are 7 T cell receptor beta chains from one sample, sequenced in a study of beta chain features in type 1 diabetes. Study observations and caveats: TCRB CDR3s from Type 1 diabetes patients were moderately but significantly shorter in all four CD4+ subsets.

Sequencing targeted expressed TCRB transcripts, as all isolated RNA had been reverse transcribed. The table came from immunoSEQ multiplex PCR; TCRdb's copy has only in-frame clones and leaves some out. The data contain around 260,000 clones, around 20% of them singletons. Which antigens these TCRs recognize remains unknown. Sequences were obtained from naive CD4+ T cells from blood. The receptors originated from a woman between 40 and 55 years old with type 1 diabetes.

The chain uses TRBV11-2 and TRBJ1-1; TRBD1 matches at 7 bases. CDR1 and CDR2 from the germline V gene are SGHAT and FQNNGV. V lost 8 bases, J lost 1 base, and 7 bases stayed unmatched. This CDR3 has 14 amino acids. CDR3 coding DNA: TGTGCCAGCGCCCCAGGGACAGCGAACACTGAAGCTTTCTTT. It codes for CASAPGTANTEAFF.

This rearrangement joins TRBV6-1 to TRBJ2-5; D uncertain. The CDR3 covers 15 residues. CDR1 and CDR2 from the germline V gene are MNHNS and SASEGT. V was pared by 3 bases and J by 5 bases, with 16 bases between. CDR3 DNA sequence: TGTGCCAGCAGTGATTGGCAGGCACAATCGGAGACCCAGTACTTC. Translating gives CASSDWQAQSETQYF.

The J gene is TRBJ2-1, the V gene TRBV6-5, with D maybe TRBD2 (5 bases). Germline V gives CDR1 MNHEY, CDR2 SVGAGI. The CDR3 length is 14 residues. Trimming stripped 4 bases from V and 2 bases from J, with 9 bases between. The DNA for the CDR3 is TGTGCCAGCAGTTCCCCCGGGACCTACAATGAGCAGTTCTTC. Protein product: CASSSPGTYNEQFF.

This chain joins TRBV7-3 and TRBJ2-5, with D possibly being TRBD1 (6 bases). V dropped 5 bases and J dropped 5 bases, with 15 bases sitting between them. Germline-derived CDR1 and CDR2 are SGHTA and FQGTGA. The CDR3 extends over 14 amino acids. The CDR3 coding sequence is TGTGCCAGCAGCCAGGGGAGTCATCAGGAGACCCAGTACTTC. This translates into CASSQGSHQETQYF.

This clone showed up just a few times. This rearrangement joins TRBV11-1 to TRBJ2-7; 7 bases line up with TRBD2. The V gene end was trimmed by 5 bases and the J gene end by 3 bases; junction bases not matched to a gene: 4. Germline CDR1 is SGHAT and CDR2 is FQDESV (reference sequence). This CDR3 has 13 residues. CDR3 nucleotide sequence: TGTGCCAGCAGCACCGGGGGGATCTACGAGCAGTACTTC. The encoded protein is CASSTGGIYEQYF. Full variable domain (missing parts from reference TRBV11-1 and TRBJ2-7): EAEVAQSPRYKITEKSQAVAFWCDPISGHATLYWYRQILGQGPELLVQFQDESVVDDSQLPKDRFSAERLKGVDSTLKIQPAELGDSAMYLCASSTGGIYEQYFGPGTRLTVT.

The CDR3 loop reads CASSQTSVASYEQYF. The CDR3 DNA follows: TGTGCCAGCAGCCAGACTAGCGTAGCATCCTACGAGCAGTACTTC. The chain links TRBV7-2 to TRBJ2-7; 8 bases are a match to TRBD2. The CDR3 is made up of 15 amino acids. Germline-derived CDR1 and CDR2 are SGHTA and FQGNSA. J was trimmed by 1 base and V by 5 bases; bases with no gene match: 7.

The chain joins TRBV5-4 to TRBJ2-3, with a possible D match to TRBD2 (5 bases). The CDR3 runs 14 residues. V shed 4 bases and J shed 3 bases, with 12 bases lying between them. CDR1 is SGHNT and CDR2 is YYREEE in the germline V gene (reference sequence). CDR3 sequence reads: CASSPPSGTDTQYF. For the CDR3, the DNA is TGTGCCAGCAGCCCCCCGTCGGGGACAGATACGCAGTATTTT.